The source of this T cell receptor (beta chain) is a study of T cells in tuberculosis (dated by TCRdb to 2016 to 2018). Some background on the complete study: In the study, CD1B tetramers and high-throughput TCR immunosequencing were combined to characterize T cells specific for the mycobacterial lipid antigen glucose monomycolate (GMM). In a South African clinical cohort, IGRA-negative adolescents, IGRA-positive adolescents with latent tuberculosis and adults with active tuberculosis were compared, with roughly 9 people in each group. Broader findings and caveats from the paper: Smaller mean NN-distances to GMM-specific TCRs were observed in active tuberculosis TCR-alpha repertoires than in IGRA-negative controls, suggesting clonal expansion of GMM-specific TCRs. Clinical samples were selected based on the availability of cryopreserved specimens, with adults included as active tuberculosis cases and adolescents included as controls. With the diverse GMM-specific repertoire as input, a classifier achieved around 90% accuracy (AUROC about 0.93), whereas GEM motif frequencies as input gave 70% accuracy. The smaller NN-distances were partly driven by shorter CDR3-alpha lengths in active tuberculosis patients, and the difference for TCR-beta did not reach statistical significance.

TCR libraries were generated with the immunoSEQ multiplex PCR assay, using TCR-beta and/or TCR-alpha/delta assays for each sample. The amplified TCR libraries were sequenced on the Illumina high-throughput platform. On the authors' methods: Clustering and dimensionality reduction were performed using pairwise TCRdist distances among GMM-specific receptors from ex vivo sorted or in vitro expanded T cells. Each clinical repertoire was assigned a mean NN-distance score, defined as the average TCRdist to the nearest 10% of tetramer-positive reference sequences. GEM TCR motif frequency was computed as the fraction of unique TCRs matching known GEM sequences by V/J usage and CDR3 length. Active tuberculosis was classified by linear discriminant analysis with leave-one-out cross-validation, implemented in scikit-learn. Imported from immuneACCESS, the table was reduced by TCRdb to in-frame sequences with V and J called. These copies leave out some clones; in studies compared against another copy, an unresolved V gene accounts for under half, and the cause of the remainder is not known. That table supplies the V and J calls and clone size; D and trimming were determined from the DNA. This sample is represented by some 41,000 clones; almost 95% of them were singletons. Roughly an eighth of the sample goes to the ten largest clones.

Trimming removed 6 bases from V and 4 bases from J, leaving 18 bases between the germline ends. CDR1 and CDR2 are read off the germline V gene as MNHNS and SASEGT. The CDR3 goes from the cysteine to the phenylalanine over 15 residues. This entry keeps only the CDR3 DNA: 45 bases, framed from base 1. At study entry, a tuberculin skin test and the QuantiFERON-TB GOLD In-Tube IGRA were used to screen adolescents for latent tuberculosis infection. Immunosequencing was performed on unsorted cryopreserved PBMC, with 75,000 to 100,000 T cells per clinical donor covered on average. Eleven high schools in the Worcester region of the Western Cape, South Africa, served as enrollment sites for adolescents aged 12 to 18 years. Ten M. tuberculosis-infected and ten uninfected adolescents were selected with matching for age and sex. Adolescent PBMC were isolated from freshly drawn heparinized blood by density centrifugation and cryopreserved.

Turning to this clone: It lacks a known antigen. No base quality information exists; no much larger clone differs at one position.

The clonotype was recovered from a donor aged 10-30 years with latent tuberculosis or without tuberculosis infection. Some clones in this sample may be carry-over from other donors' samples. The rearrangement joined TRBV6-1 to TRBJ1-1, with the D gene uncertain. Sequencing used PBMCs. The CDR3 in this case is CASSGRWGSSTEAFF. The DNA reads TGTGCCAGCAGCGGGAGGTGGGGTAGTAGCACTGAAGCTTTCTTT.